This TCR beta chain stems from a study of beta chain features in type 1 diabetes. Study outcomes and limitations: Across all four CD4+ subsets, people with type 1 diabetes showed modestly shorter TCRB CDR3s. At VDJ recombination sites, type 1 diabetes patients had fewer insertions and more deleted nucleotides.

The V and J ends lost 7 bases and 4 bases respectively, with 14 bases between them. Per germline, CDR1 LNHDA and CDR2 SQIVND (reference sequence). The CDR3 runs 14 residues. About this clone itself: Its antigen is undetermined.

The entirety of the isolated RNA underwent reverse transcription, so expressed TCRB transcripts were sequenced. Samples of naive, central memory and regulatory T cells yielded a mean of about 3.4 million reads. Sequenced by immunoSEQ multiplex PCR; TCRdb stores in-frame clones only, minus some. Of under 400,000 clones in the sample, about 12% were seen once. The rearrangement links TRBV19 to TRBJ1-5; D is perhaps TRBD1 (5 bases). Sequenced sample: naive CD4+ T cells from blood. The sequence derives from a woman aged 18-29 years with type 1 diabetes. As DNA, the CDR3 is TGTGCCAGTACCCACGCACAGGCAAATCAGCCCCAGCATTTT. Translating it yields CASTHAQANQPQHF.